This T cell receptor beta chain stems from a study of T cells in localized non-small cell lung cancer. The CDR3 extends over 14 amino acids. Trimming took off 2 bases at V and 3 bases at J, with 10 bases between the two ends. CDR1 is SGHTA and CDR2 is FQGTGA in the germline V gene. Measured with immunoSEQ multiplex PCR; TCRdb has only the in-frame clones, and not every one. The top ten clones hold 4.5% to 5.5% of a sample with approximately 61,000 clones, roughly 89% of them seen once. Findings and caveats of the study: Of the top 100 tumor clones, median around 50 were in adjacent lung, 25 to 30 among its top 100. Greater T cell density in blood accompanied longer overall survival. The highest T cell clonality was in uninvolved adjacent lung, above tumor. Since sequencing was restricted to only one region of the tumor, intratumor heterogeneity remains a possibility.

A note on this clone: What it binds is unknown.

This clonotype originated in a woman aged 35 to 70 with stage I lung adenocarcinoma. This specimen consisted of peripheral blood, obtained before any cancer treatment. The rearrangement uses TRBV7-3 and TRBJ1-1; no clear D gene. The CDR3 nucleotides are TGTGCCAGCAGCTTATCGGGGAGTCACACTGAAGCTTTCTTT. It translates to CASSLSGSHTEAFF.